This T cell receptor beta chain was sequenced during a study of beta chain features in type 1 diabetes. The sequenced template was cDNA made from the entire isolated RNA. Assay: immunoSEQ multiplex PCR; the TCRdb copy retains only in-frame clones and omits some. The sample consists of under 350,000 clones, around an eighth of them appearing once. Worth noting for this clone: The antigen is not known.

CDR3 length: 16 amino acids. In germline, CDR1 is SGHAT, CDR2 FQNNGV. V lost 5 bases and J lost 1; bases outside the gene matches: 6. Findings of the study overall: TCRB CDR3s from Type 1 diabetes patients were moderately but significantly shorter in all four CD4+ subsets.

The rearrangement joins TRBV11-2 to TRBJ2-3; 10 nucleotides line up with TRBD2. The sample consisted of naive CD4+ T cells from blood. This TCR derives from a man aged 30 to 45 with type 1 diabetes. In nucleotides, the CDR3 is TGTGCCAGCAGCCGCAGGGGGACTAGCGGCACAGATACGCAGTATTTT. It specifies CASSRRGTSGTDTQYF. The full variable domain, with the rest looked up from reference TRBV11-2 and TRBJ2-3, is EAGVAQSPRYKIIEKRQSVAFWCNPISGHATLYWYQQILGQGPKLLIQFQNNGVVDDSQLPKDRFSAERLKGVDSTLKIQPAKLEDSAVYLCASSRRGTSGTDTQYFGPGTRLTVL.